This T cell receptor (beta chain) is from a study of blood T cell repertoires in COVID-19. The wider study: PBMCs, B-cell-depleted T cells, or T cells provided the cDNA or gDNA that made up the material.

The authors' processing: Amplification from reference gene primers served as the basis for estimated nucleated cell counts. This table comes from immunoSEQ multiplex PCR, and its TCRdb copy is limited to in-frame clones, with some not included. For V, J and clone size, that table is used; D and trimming come from the DNA. This table holds almost 50,000 clones, 68% found once. Germline V gives CDR1 MGHRA, CDR2 YSYEKL. J gave up 5 bases and V 5 bases, and 8 bases lay outside the gene matches. CDR3 size: 15 residues. In this sample, this clone turned up a few times. The J gene is TRBJ2-5, the V gene TRBV4-1; the match to TRBD1 covers 10 bases. The TCR sequence derives from a woman aged 70 to 79 with acute or convalescent COVID-19. Sequences were obtained from peripheral blood. DNA of the CDR3: TGCGCCAGCAGCTTCCGAGGGACAGGGGTCGAGACCCAGTACTTC. Protein sequence: CASSFRGTGVETQYF.